Sequencing of this T cell receptor (beta chain) was carried out in a study of Ad26.COV2.S vaccination and SARS-CoV-2 variants. Study-level background: Into the muscle, Ad26.COV2.S was dosed once or twice, 56 days apart.

This clone was counted once. The target antigen is unknown. Treatment given: some 20 received Ad26.COV2.S at low or high dose, single or two shots; 5 received placebo; per-sample allocation not given. At day 63 after the first vaccine or placebo injection, samples were drawn. Study conclusions and caveats: Greater spike-specific TCR breadth was seen in vaccine recipients than in placebo recipients.

TCRdb's table, derived via immunoSEQ multiplex PCR, lists solely in-frame clones and lacks some. The repertoire holds some 410,000 clones, around 93% seen once, with about 1.6% in the top ten. Germline assignment: CDR1 MGHRA and CDR2 YSYEKL. The V gene end was trimmed by 5 bases and the J gene end by 6 bases; junction bases not matched to a gene: 6. This CDR3 region has 14 residues. This sequence originates from a person aged 18-65 years who received the Ad26.COV2.S COVID-19 vaccine or a placebo. Sequencing was performed on peripheral blood, taken in a trial of Ad26.COV2.S vaccine versus placebo. The chain recombines TRBV4-1 with TRBJ1-4, with 7 bases matching TRBD1. Here the CDR3 DNA reads TGCGCCAGCAGCTTGACAGGGTGGGATGAAAAACTGTTTTTT. It yields the protein CASSLTGWDEKLFF.